This T cell receptor beta chain appears in the sequencing data of a study of blood T cells in healthy people across ages. Sample-barcoded 5' priming and a J-beta primer mix drove a second PCR of roughly 7 to 11 cycles. One entry per CDR3 protein results from TCRdb running MiXCR on the 5' RACE reads. The sample lists approximately 1.5 million distinct CDR3 sequences; 35% to 45% were seen once. Only a few counts were recorded for this clonotype. The antigen is undetermined. Study findings and constraints: TCR beta diversity tracked closely with naive T cell percentage.

About 10 milliliters of peripheral blood were drawn from each donor into EDTA-treated tubes. The germline V and J ends were trimmed by 1 base and 3 bases, with 12 bases remaining between them. The germline V gene has CDR1 LGHDT and CDR2 YNNKEL (reference sequence). The CDR3 length is 15 residues. The rearrangement joins TRBV3-1 to TRBJ1-1, with D possibly TRBD1 on 6 matching bases. The clonotype originates from a woman aged 18-29 years in good health. Material: blood. CDR3: CASSQGGKGDTEAFF. In nucleotides, the CDR3 is TGTGCCAGCAGCCAAGGAGGGAAGGGGGACACTGAAGCTTTCTTT.